The 18 T cell receptor beta chains below all came from one sample that was sequenced in a study of T cells after yellow fever vaccination (dated 2019 in TCRdb). To prepare the library, 5' RACE was applied. The sequencer was an Illumina NovaSeq 6000. In TCRdb, the public reads were trimmed at Q25 with fastp and aligned with MiXCR, with productive beta chains retained. Rows are unified per CDR3 protein, each entry keeping the most common DNA and genes. In this sample the table shows around 310,000 distinct CDR3 sequences, 3% to 4.5% of which occur a single time. Jointly, the top ten make up about 24% of the sample. According to the study, the label for this sample's treatment or condition signals: live attenuated yellow fever vaccine strain. The sample in question was PBMCs, obtained 5 days after the yellow fever booster vaccination. The receptors derive from a man in his late teens or twenties who received the YFV17D yellow fever vaccine.

In its sample, this clonotype was seen many times. The chain links TRBV5-1 to TRBJ1-1; D remains ambiguous. Trimming took 0 bases from V and 3 from J, leaving 15 bases between them. The CDR3 length is 16 residues. From germline, CDR1 is SGHRS and CDR2 YFSETQ. The CDR3 bases are TGCGCCAGCAGCTTGGAGGTTGGTTATGGCGACACTGAAGCTTTCTTT. Its protein is CASSLEVGYGDTEAFF.

This clonotype was observed many times. CDR3: CASSLIPTLLGTEAFF. CDR3 nucleotides: TGTGCCAGCAGCTTAATTCCGACCCTGTTGGGAACTGAAGCTTTCTTT. The chain combines TRBV7-2 with TRBJ1-1; no clear D. The CDR3 sequence is 16 residues long. V lost 2 bases to trimming and J lost 5 bases, with 18 bases between them. Germline CDR1 is SGHTA and CDR2 is FQGNSA.

V is TRBV4-3 and J is TRBJ2-7; TRBD2 is a possible D gene (6 bases). The CDR3 covers 15 residues. CDR1 and CDR2 from the germline V gene are LGHNA and YSLEER. The V end was cut by 0 bases, the J end by 0 bases, with 9 bases between. CDR3 sequence (DNA): TGCGCCAGCAGCCAAGATTGGGGGGTCTCCTACGAGCAGTACTTC. Translation: CASSQDWGVSYEQYF.

This clonotype was seen many times. The CDR3 spells CASSLRGPGDTQYF. CDR3 sequence (DNA): TGTGCCAGCAGCTTACGGGGGCCGGGAGATACGCAGTATTTT. The chain is built from TRBV7-3 and TRBJ2-3; D may be TRBD1 or TRBD2 (6 bases each). V was trimmed by 2 bases and J by 5 bases, leaving 11 bases between them. This CDR3 is built from 14 residues. Germline CDR1 and CDR2: SGHTA and FQGTGA.

This clonotype was detected many times. The chain links TRBV7-2 to TRBJ1-2; 9 bases align to TRBD1. The V gene end was trimmed by 4 bases and the J gene end by 4 bases; junction bases not matched to a gene: 4. The CDR3 contains 14 residues. Germline V gene lookup returns CDR1 SGHTA and CDR2 FQGNSA. DNA of the CDR3: TGTGCCAGCAGCTCTAAGACAGGGGGCTATGGCTACACCTTC. It encodes CASSSKTGGYGYTF.

V and J are TRBV11-2 and TRBJ2-3, with D possibly TRBD2 on 6 matching bases. Germline values: CDR1 SGHAT, CDR2 FQNNGV. Deletions cut 5 bases from V and 8 bases from J, with 11 bases between. This CDR3 comprises 12 residues. DNA of the CDR3: TGTGCCAGCAGCCCCCGCGGGGCTACGCAGTATTTT. It yields the protein CASSPRGATQYF.

The V call is TRBV19, the J call TRBJ2-4; 12 bases match TRBD1. Germline CDR1 reads LNHDA; CDR2 reads SQIVND (reference sequence). CDR3 length: 14 amino acids. J lost 5 bases, V lost 10 bases, and 6 bases had no gene match. The DNA for the CDR3 is TGTGCCACTGGGGACAGGGGGCATCAAAACATTCAGTACTTC. Its protein is CATGDRGHQNIQYF.

The chain combines TRBV12-3 or TRBV12-4 with TRBJ2-5; 8 bases align to TRBD1. CDR3 length: 14 residues. V lost 7 bases, J lost 3 bases, and 7 bases stayed unmatched. CDR3 amino acids: CASIGQGLKETQYF. The CDR3 DNA reads as TGTGCCAGCATCGGACAGGGCCTTAAAGAGACCCAGTACTTC.

This clonotype was counted only a few times. This chain uses TRBV6-6 with TRBJ1-6; 7 nucleotides line up with TRBD1. The germline V gene encodes CDR1 MNHNY and CDR2 SVGAGI (reference sequence). The CDR3 is 14 residues long. Losses at the gene ends were 2 bases for V and 5 bases for J; bases not matched to a gene: 0. The CDR3 spells CASSYRGHNSPLHF. The DNA of the CDR3 is TGTGCCAGCAGTTACAGGGGGCATAATTCACCCCTCCACTTT.

This clonotype has a handful of counts. The chain links TRBV7-9 to TRBJ1-1, with a possible D match to TRBD1 (6 bases). The CDR3 totals 14 residues. With 5 bases removed from V and 6 bases from J, the gap between germline ends came to 16 bases. Germline V gene lookup returns CDR1 SEHNR and CDR2 FQNEAQ (reference sequence). CDR3 in DNA: TGTGCCAGCAGCCTGGTTGGGGGGGCCGCTGAAGCTTTCTTT. Translation gives CASSLVGGAAEAFF.

This clonotype was counted between two and nine times. The chain is built from TRBV4-3 and TRBJ2-3; TRBD1 might be the D (6 bases). Germline V gene lookup returns CDR1 LGHNA and CDR2 YSLEER. The V gene lost 0 bases and the J gene lost 2 bases, with 12 bases spanning the gap. This CDR3 comprises 16 residues. CDR3 nucleotide sequence: TGCGCCAGCAGCCAAGAGGGGGCGCGGATCACAGATACGCAGTATTTT. It yields the protein CASSQEGARITDTQYF.

CDR3 sequence (DNA): TGTGCCAGCAGCCTGTCAGGGTCCTGGGCCAACGTCCTGACTTTC. Protein product: CASSLSGSWANVLTF. The chain recombines TRBV3-1 with TRBJ2-6, with D possibly matching TRBD1 (5 bases). Trimming removed 4 bases at V and 5 bases at J, with 12 bases between. The germline V gene encodes CDR1 LGHDT and CDR2 YNNKEL (reference sequence). The CDR3 runs 15 residues.

The chain joins TRBV5-5 to TRBJ2-1; no clear D. Trimming left V 0 bases short and J 8 bases short, with 12 bases between. The CDR3 totals 14 residues. Germline values: CDR1 SGHKS, CDR2 YYEKEE (reference sequence). The CDR3 nucleotides are TGTGCCAGCAGCTTGGCCATGGGTTTGGATGAGCAGTTCTTC. This gives the protein CASSLAMGLDEQFF.

This clonotype was observed many times. The chain joins TRBV29-1 to TRBJ2-1; D remains unclear. V gave up 3 bases and J gave up 9 bases, with 12 bases separating them. Germline V gene lookup returns CDR1 SQVTM and CDR2 ANQGSEA. CDR3 length: 12 residues. CDR3 protein: CSVEWDFGEQFF. The CDR3 DNA follows: TGCAGCGTTGAGTGGGATTTTGGTGAGCAGTTCTTC.

V usage is TRBV5-5 and J usage is TRBJ2-2, with D perhaps assigned TRBD1 or TRBD2 (5 bases each). Trimming removed 1 base at V and 9 bases at J, with 7 bases between. This CDR3 has 12 amino acids. Germline V gene sequence: CDR1 SGHKS, CDR2 YYEKEE (reference sequence). The CDR3 sequence: CASSLTGRELFF. CDR3 sequence (DNA): TGTGCCAGCAGCTTGACGGGACGGGAGCTGTTTTTT.

This clonotype was picked up a small number of times. The rearrangement links TRBV7-6 to TRBJ2-1; D may be TRBD1 or TRBD2 (5 bases each). Trimming took 1 base from V and 8 from J, leaving 15 bases between them. The CDR3 is made up of 15 amino acids. Germline V CDR1 and CDR2: SGHVS, FNYEAQ. CDR3 in DNA: TGTGCCAGCAGCTTAGTACGGGGCGACACCCATGAGCAGTTCTTC. Protein sequence: CASSLVRGDTHEQFF. The full variable domain, completed using reference TRBV7-6 and TRBJ2-1, is GAGVSQSPRYKVTKRGQDVALRCDPISGHVSLYWYRQALGQGPEFLTYFNYEAQQDKSGLPNDRFSAERPEGSISTLTIQRTEQRDSAMYRCASSLVRGDTHEQFFGPGTRLTVL.

This rearrangement joins TRBV20-1 to TRBJ2-7; no definite D call. Germline CDR1 reads DFQATT; CDR2 reads SNEGSKA (reference sequence). The CDR3 runs 10 residues. V shed 3 bases and J shed 5 bases, with 5 bases lying between them. The CDR3 DNA sequence: TGCAGTGCTAGTGGGGACGAGCAGTACTTC. Protein: CSASGDEQYF.

The genes are TRBV7-9 and TRBJ1-1, with D possibly being TRBD1 (6 bases). The CDR3 has 14 residues. Deletions cut 3 bases from V and 7 bases from J, with 15 bases between. CDR1 is SEHNR, CDR2 FQNEAQ, per germline (reference sequence). CDR3 nucleotide sequence: TGTGCCAGCAGCTTGACAGCAGGGGCGGGTGAAGCTTTCTTT. Translation gives CASSLTAGAGEAFF.